This TCR beta chain was found in a study of post-analysis software for immune sequencing data. Study-level findings and limits: Same-batch samples co-clustered strongly by F measure. Among multiple sclerosis patients, normalized Chao1 diversity was significantly below that of controls. Higher frequency in patients than in controls was seen for about 5 TRBV segments, with TRBV5-6, TRBV5-1 and TRBV20-1 among them.

The germline V and J ends were trimmed by 4 bases and 0 bases, with 16 bases remaining between them. Germline values: CDR1 SGHTA, CDR2 FQGNSA. The CDR3 loop spans 17 amino acids. Concerning this clonotype itself: As yet, its antigen is unknown.

Unique molecular identifiers were present in the TCR beta cDNA libraries. T cells, roughly 0.85 to 10 million of them, yielded about half a million cDNA molecules. Each CDR3 protein is one row after TCRdb ran MiXCR on the PCR reads. Among hundreds of thousands of distinct CDR3 sequences, roughly three fifths were seen once, and the ten largest hold about 11%. The TCR originated in a girl aged 2-10 years with multiple sclerosis. Specimen: blood. V and J are TRBV7-2 and TRBJ2-1; D is perhaps TRBD1 (6 bases). CDR3 nucleotide sequence: TGTGCCAGCAGCTCCCACCCACAGGGAAGCTCCTACAATGAGCAGTTCTTC. Encoded protein: CASSSHPQGSSYNEQFF. Full variable domain (missing parts from reference TRBV7-2 and TRBJ2-1): GAGVSQSPSNKVTEKGKDVELRCDPISGHTALYWYRQSLGQGLEFLIYFQGNSAPDKSGLPSDRFSAERTGGSVSTLTIQRTQQEDSAVYLCASSSHPQGSSYNEQFFGPGTRLTVL.